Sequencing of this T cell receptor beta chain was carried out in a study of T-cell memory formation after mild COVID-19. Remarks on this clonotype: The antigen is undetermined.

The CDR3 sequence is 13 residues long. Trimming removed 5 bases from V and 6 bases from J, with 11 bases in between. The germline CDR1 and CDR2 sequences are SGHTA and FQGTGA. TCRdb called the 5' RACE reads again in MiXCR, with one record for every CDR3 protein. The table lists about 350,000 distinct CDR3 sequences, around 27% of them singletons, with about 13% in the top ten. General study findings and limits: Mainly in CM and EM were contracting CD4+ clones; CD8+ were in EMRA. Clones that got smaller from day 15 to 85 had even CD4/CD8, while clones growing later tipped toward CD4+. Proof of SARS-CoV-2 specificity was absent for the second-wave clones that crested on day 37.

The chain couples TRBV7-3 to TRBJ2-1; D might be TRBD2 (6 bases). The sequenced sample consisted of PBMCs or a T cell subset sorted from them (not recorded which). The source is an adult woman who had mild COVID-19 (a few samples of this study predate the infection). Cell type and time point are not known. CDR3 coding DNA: TGTGCCAGCAGCCCACTAGCTACCAATGAGCAGTTCTTC. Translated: CASSPLATNEQFF. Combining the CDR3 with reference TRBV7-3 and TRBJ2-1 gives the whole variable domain GAGVSQTPSNKVTEKGKYVELRCDPISGHTALYWYRQSLGQGPEFLIYFQGTGAADDSGLPNDRFFAVRPEGSVSTLKIQRTERGDSAVYLCASSPLATNEQFFGPGTRLTVL.